These 28 T cell receptor beta chains share one sample of origin, sequenced in a study of cytomegalovirus exposure and HLA in healthy donors. The primer mix had 60 Vbeta and 13 Jbeta primers. The repertoire was sequenced with immunoSEQ multiplex PCR; TCRdb's copy has only in-frame clones and lacks some. The table has approximately 190,000 clones, about 13% seen once. The specimen was PBMCs. These TCRs come from a man in his fifties in good health and CMV-seropositive.

The chain employs TRBV6-1 and TRBJ1-3; D remains unclear. V lost 7 bases, J lost 0 bases, and 13 bases lay in between. Per germline, CDR1 MNHNS and CDR2 SASEGT. The length of the CDR3 is 15 residues. In nucleotides, the CDR3 is TGTGCCAGCACAGCACAGCCTCACTCTGGAAACACCATATATTTT. It is translated as CASTAQPHSGNTIYF.

The CDR3 nucleotides are TGTGCCACCATTGGGACTAGCGGGGGTACCTACGAGCAGTACGTC. Translating it yields CATIGTSGGTYEQYV. The V and J genes are TRBV6-1 and TRBJ2-7; 14 nucleotides align to TRBD2. V was clipped by 10 bases and J by 2 bases; unmatched bases: 7. From germline, CDR1 is MNHNS and CDR2 SASEGT. This CDR3 spans 15 amino acids.

V and J are TRBV19 and TRBJ1-2, with TRBD1 matching 8 bases. The CDR3 spans 16 residues. J lost 4 bases, V lost 3 bases, and 10 bases had no gene match. Germline CDR1 reads LNHDA; CDR2 reads SQIVND (reference sequence). The CDR3 DNA follows: TGTGCCAGTAGTATGGCCTCAGGGGGCGCGGCCTATGGCTACACCTTC. This translates into CASSMASGGAAYGYTF.

The table lists this clone with a few counts. The rearrangement joins TRBV28 to TRBJ2-5, with D perhaps TRBD1 (5 bases). The CDR3 spans 12 residues. Trimming took 6 bases from V and 4 from J, leaving 9 bases between them. Germline values: CDR1 MDHEN, CDR2 SYDVKM. The CDR3: CASRQGGETQYF. CDR3 nucleotide sequence: TGTGCCAGCAGGCAGGGTGGAGAGACCCAGTACTTC.

The rearrangement uses TRBV6-6 and TRBJ1-5, with a possible D match to TRBD1 (6 bases). There are 16 residues in the CDR3. Trimming shortened V by 2 bases and J by 1 base, and 12 bases separated the two germline ends. Germline-derived CDR1 and CDR2 are MNHNY and SVGAGI (reference sequence). Written as DNA, the CDR3 is TGTGCCAGCAGTTACGTGGGGGCGGCGAGCAATCAGCCCCAGCATTTT. Protein: CASSYVGAASNQPQHF.

The rearrangement links TRBV15 to TRBJ2-5; D is perhaps TRBD2 (6 bases). Deletions cut 0 bases from V and 5 bases from J, with 16 bases between. Looked up from germline, CDR1 is LNHNV and CDR2 is YYDKDF (reference sequence). There are 16 residues in the CDR3. CDR3: CATSRDARDSPETQYF. Here the CDR3 DNA reads TGTGCCACCAGCAGAGATGCTCGGGACTCCCCGGAGACCCAGTACTTC.

V usage is TRBV15 and J usage is TRBJ2-7, with 11 bases matching TRBD1. The CDR3 is 13 residues long. After removal of 4 bases from V and 6 bases from J, the junction contained 2 bases not matched to a gene. The germline V gene encodes CDR1 LNHNV and CDR2 YYDKDF (reference sequence). CDR3 sequence: CATSTDRGREQYV. DNA for the CDR3: TGTGCCACCAGCACGGACAGGGGGCGCGAGCAGTACGTC.

CDR3 DNA: TGCGCCAGCAGCTTAGCGGGGGGGCAAGATACGCAGTATTTT. Its translation: CASSLAGGQDTQYF. The chain has TRBV5-1 and TRBJ2-3; 10 nucleotides align to TRBD2. The CDR3 consists of 14 residues. Germline CDR1 and CDR2: SGHRS and YFSETQ. The junction had 2 bases not matched to a gene; V was cut back by 2 bases and J by 5 bases.

This clone has only a few counts. V gene TRBV4-2 combines with J gene TRBJ1-2; a possible D gene is TRBD1 (5 bases). CDR1 and CDR2 from the germline V gene are LGHNA and YNFKEQ. Trimming stripped 0 bases from V and 2 bases from J, with 13 bases between. There are 16 residues in the CDR3. CDR3 protein: CASSQDSGGKNYGYTF. The CDR3 coding sequence is TGTGCCAGCAGCCAAGATAGCGGGGGGAAAAACTATGGCTACACCTTC.

V usage is TRBV2 and J usage is TRBJ2-1; D not resolved. The CDR3 loop spans 15 amino acids. V lost 2 bases and J lost 9, with 17 bases in between. CDR1 and CDR2 (germline): SNHLY, FYNNEI. DNA for the CDR3: TGTGCCAGCAGTGAAAGACCTGCCCGGAGAGGTGAGCAGTTCTTC. Encoded protein: CASSERPARRGEQFF.

The chain uses TRBV6-6 and TRBJ1-5; TRBD1 agrees at 10 bases. J was trimmed by 5 bases and V by 6 bases; bases with no gene match: 4. The CDR3 runs to 14 residues. CDR1 MNHNY and CDR2 SVGAGI come from the germline V gene (reference sequence). CDR3: CASSRDRGDQPQHF. The CDR3 region has the DNA TGTGCCAGCAGCCGGGACAGGGGAGATCAGCCCCAGCATTTT.

This clone was counted a few times. The chain is built from TRBV5-5 and TRBJ2-5; possibly TRBD2 for D (6 bases). The J call may be mistaken, given a closer DNA end match to TRBJ2-7. The germline V gene encodes CDR1 SGHKS and CDR2 YYEKEE (reference sequence). The length of the CDR3 is 14 residues. The CDR3 loop reads CASSLGGEEYEQYF. Written as DNA, the CDR3 is TGTGCCAGCAGCTTGGGAGGGGAGGAGTACGAGCAGTACTTC.

The chain links TRBV1 to TRBJ2-7; TRBD2, the D gene given by the table, was not confirmed from the DNA. TRBV1 is recorded as a pseudogene. The CDR3 has 14 residues. The CDR3 coding sequence is TGCACCAGCAGCTCCCCGGGGAGCTCCTACGAGCAGTACTTC. This translates into CTSSSPGSSYEQYF.

The rearrangement links TRBV18 to TRBJ2-5, with D hard to call. The CDR3 spans 12 residues. Germline CDR1 KGHSH, CDR2 LQKENI. The V gene lost 3 bases and the J gene lost 5 bases, with 7 bases spanning the gap. The CDR3 sequence: CASSPSFETQYF. CDR3 in DNA: TGTGCCAGCTCACCCAGTTTTGAGACCCAGTACTTC.

The rearrangement uses TRBV9 and TRBJ2-1; 7 bases are shared with TRBD2. The CDR3 loop spans 14 amino acids. Germline CDR1 reads SGDLS; CDR2 reads YYNGEE. The V and J ends lost 2 bases and 8 bases, in that order; junction bases with no gene match: 7. The CDR3 loop is CASSVGTKGDEQFF. The CDR3 nucleotides are TGTGCCAGCAGCGTCGGGACTAAGGGCGATGAGCAGTTCTTC. Complete variable domain (other parts from reference TRBV9 and TRBJ2-1): DSGVTQTPKHLITATGQRVTLRCSPRSGDLSVYWYQQSLDQGLQFLIQYYNGEERAKGNILERFSAQQFPDLHSELNLSSLELGDSALYFCASSVGTKGDEQFFGPGTRLTVL.

This sequence joins TRBV28 and TRBJ1-2, with 10 nucleotides matching TRBD1. V lost 1 base to trimming and J lost 8 bases; unmatched junction nucleotides: 7. CDR1 and CDR2 (germline): MDHEN, SYDVKM. This CDR3 is built from 15 residues. The CDR3 loop reads CASSLLMGQGKGYTF. The DNA for the CDR3 is TGTGCCAGCAGTTTATTGATGGGACAGGGGAAGGGCTACACCTTC.

This chain links TRBV5-5 with TRBJ2-1, with 9 bases aligning to TRBD1. With 4 bases clipped from V and 6 bases from J, the junction kept 5 bases outside the gene matches. CDR3 length equals 14 residues. Germline V CDR1 and CDR2: SGHKS, YYEKEE (reference sequence). CDR3 protein: CASSPLTGGNEQFF. In DNA form, the CDR3 reads TGTGCCAGCAGCCCCTTGACAGGGGGCAATGAGCAGTTCTTC.

The table lists this clone with a few counts. The chain couples TRBV7-9 to TRBJ1-5; D is undetermined. This CDR3 has 13 residues. Per the germline V gene, CDR1 is SEHNR and CDR2 is FQNEAQ (reference sequence). Trimming left V 4 bases short and J 7 bases short, with 11 bases between. The CDR3 DNA reads as TGTGCCAGCAGCTACGATGCGAGGCAGCCCCAGCATTTT. Its translation is CASSYDARQPQHF. The variable domain in full, with the rest retrieved from reference TRBV7-9 and TRBJ1-5, is DTGVSQNPRHKITKRGQNVTFRCDPISEHNRLYWYRQTLGQGPEFLTYFQNEAQLEKSRLLSDRFSAERPKGSFSTLEIQRTEQGDSAMYLCASSYDARQPQHFGDGTRLSIL.

This chain links TRBV19 with TRBJ1-2; D is uncertain. V lost 6 bases and J 2 bases, leaving 10 bases between the germline ends. The CDR3 is 13 residues long. Germline V gene lookup returns CDR1 LNHDA and CDR2 SQIVND (reference sequence). This chain's CDR3 is CASRADGNYGYTF. The CDR3, as DNA: TGTGCCAGTAGGGCCGACGGGAACTATGGCTACACCTTC.

The chain is built from TRBV4-3 and TRBJ1-2; no clear D gene. Trimming took off 0 bases at V and 4 bases at J, with 9 bases between the two ends. This CDR3 region has 14 residues. Germline V CDR1 and CDR2: LGHNA, YSLEER. The CDR3 region has the DNA TGCGCCAGCAGCCAAGAGAACAGAGTCTATGGCTACACCTTC. Protein product: CASSQENRVYGYTF.

This clone has only a few counts. At one end the junction does not follow the germline gene, possibly because of a read error. The chain carries TRBV7-9 and TRBJ1-1; perhaps TRBD1 as D (6 bases). This CDR3 is built from 15 residues. Germline V gene data show CDR1 as SEHNR and CDR2 as FQNEAQ (reference sequence). The CDR3 DNA is TGTGCCAGCAGGTTAGGGGGGGGGTTGAACACTGAAGCTTTCTTT. This translates into CASRLGGGLNTEAFF.

This clone was observed a handful of times. Other DNA sequences in the same sample also yield this CDR3. V is TRBV6-5 and J is TRBJ1-1; weak D call: TRBD1 (6 bases). V lost 7 bases to trimming and J lost 4 bases, with 16 bases between them. CDR3 length: 14 residues. Germline V lookup: CDR1 MNHEY, CDR2 SVGAGI. The CDR3 DNA is TGTGCCAGCACCTGGGACACAAGAGGCACTGAAGCTTTCTTT. It encodes CASTWDTRGTEAFF.

This chain's CDR3 is CASSPSHSFEQYV. In nucleotides, the CDR3 is TGTGCCAGTAGTCCCTCGCACAGCTTTGAGCAGTACGTC. The genes are TRBV19 and TRBJ2-7; D ambiguous. The germline V gene has CDR1 LNHDA and CDR2 SQIVND (reference sequence). Between the trimmed V and J ends, which lost 5 bases and 7 bases, there was a span of 15 bases. The length of the CDR3 is 13 residues.

This clone was observed a few times. The chain links TRBV2 to TRBJ1-4, with TRBD1 as a possible D gene (6 bases). Germline loops: CDR1 SNHLY, CDR2 FYNNEI. Trimming cost V 7 bases and J 4 bases, with 13 bases left between them. The CDR3 is 14 residues long. The CDR3 nucleotides are TGTGCCAGCACCGAGACAGGACTTAATGAAAAACTGTTTTTT. Amino acids: CASTETGLNEKLFF.

This clone was seen more than once but under ten times. This chain links TRBV11-2 with TRBJ1-3; D remains unclear. This CDR3 has 16 residues. Germline V gives CDR1 SGHAT, CDR2 FQNNGV. Trimming removed 5 bases at V and 0 bases at J, with 14 bases between. DNA of the CDR3: TGTGCCAGCAGCGCCGATCGACTGGTCTCTGGAAACACCATATATTTT. This gives the protein CASSADRLVSGNTIYF.

This chain uses TRBV7-9 with TRBJ1-2, with unresolved D. Germline assignment: CDR1 SEHNR and CDR2 FQNEAQ (reference sequence). CDR3 length equals 12 residues. With 5 bases removed from V and 4 bases from J, the gap between germline ends came to 8 bases. Written as DNA, the CDR3 is TGTGCCAGCAGCCGAGAGGTCTATGGCTACACCTTC. It codes for CASSREVYGYTF. Full variable domain (missing parts from reference TRBV7-9 and TRBJ1-2): DTGVSQNPRHKITKRGQNVTFRCDPISEHNRLYWYRQTLGQGPEFLTYFQNEAQLEKSRLLSDRFSAERPKGSFSTLEIQRTEQGDSAMYLCASSREVYGYTFGSGTRLTVV.

The V gene is TRBV7-6, the J gene TRBJ1-2; D gene ambiguous. The CDR3 sequence is 15 residues long. The germline V gene encodes CDR1 SGHVS and CDR2 FNYEAQ. Trimming shortened V by 3 bases and J by 0 bases, and 11 bases separated the two germline ends. The CDR3 nucleotides are TGTGCCAGCAGCTTGAGGGAGGAAGCTAACTATGGCTACACCTTC. Residues: CASSLREEANYGYTF.

The rearrangement joins TRBV7-3 to TRBJ1-5, with D unresolved. The V gene's germline CDR1 is SGHTA and CDR2 FQGTGA. V dropped 2 bases and J dropped 8 bases, with 10 bases sitting between them. The CDR3 covers 13 residues. The CDR3 bases are TGTGCCAGCAGCTTAGGCCTCTTTGAGCCCCAGCATTTT. Protein: CASSLGLFEPQHF. Based on the CDR3 plus reference TRBV7-3 and TRBJ1-5, the full variable domain is GAGVSQTPSNKVTEKGKYVELRCDPISGHTALYWYRQSLGQGPEFLIYFQGTGAADDSGLPNDRFFAVRPEGSVSTLKIQRTERGDSAVYLCASSLGLFEPQHFGDGTRLSIL.